This T cell receptor beta chain was observed in a study of post-analysis software for immune sequencing data. Study summary: Recorded subtypes: relapsing-remitting, secondary progressive, progressive-relapsing; some patients unannotated. Overall study findings and caveats: Controls showed significantly higher normalized Chao1 diversity than did multiple sclerosis patients. Higher frequency in patients than in controls was seen for a handful of TRBV segments, with TRBV5-6, TRBV5-1 and TRBV20-1 among them.

Prepared TCR beta cDNA libraries contained unique molecular identifiers. From the PCR reads, TCRdb called clonotypes with MiXCR, one entry per CDR3 protein. This sample has 150,000 or so distinct CDR3 sequences, with under 40% found just once. Turning to this clonotype: As yet, its antigen is unknown.

Trimming removed 0 bases from V and 0 bases from J, with 12 bases in between. This CDR3 comprises 17 residues. Germline CDR1 LGHDT, CDR2 YNNKEL (reference sequence). This receptor was taken from a girl aged 10 to 17 with multiple sclerosis. Specimen: blood, collected after autologous hematopoietic stem cell transplantation. The chain recombines TRBV3-1 with TRBJ2-1; D not resolved. CDR3 protein: CASSQDPWASSYNEQFF. In DNA form, the CDR3 reads TGTGCCAGCAGCCAAGACCCTTGGGCGAGCTCCTACAATGAGCAGTTCTTC.